The T cell receptor beta chain described here comes from a study of CD8+ T cells in alopecia areata. Stated treatment: oral pan-JAK inhibitor, 5-10 mg twice daily. This clone has a handful of counts. The antigen is undetermined. Whole-study findings and limits: Given one nonresponder, whether baseline CD8+ expansion relates to response remains uncertain.

RNA, once extracted, was reverse transcribed into cDNA for use as the sequencing template. Some clones are missing from TCRdb's copy, which holds only in-frame ones; the method was immunoSEQ multiplex PCR. The table has about 200,000 clones, 50% to 60% seen once. The sequences come from CD4+ T cells sorted from blood, collected at week 4, from a patient treated with tofacitinib. The receptor's source is a human donor with alopecia areata.

The CDR3 DNA reads TGTGCCAGCAGTCCTTGGGGACAGGTCAAAGAGGGACAAACTAACTATGGCTACACCTTC. Translating gives CASSPWGQVKEGQTNYGYTF. V usage is TRBV27 and J usage is TRBJ1-2; 8 nucleotides line up with TRBD1. CDR1 and CDR2 (germline): MNHEY, SMNVEV (reference sequence). The V segment lost 5 bases and the J segment 0 bases; nucleotides outside the gene matches: 20. There are 20 residues in the CDR3.